One and the same sample provided the 30 T cell receptor beta chains below, sequenced in a study of T cell responses to AZD1222 COVID-19 vaccine. Clones were read by immunoSEQ multiplex PCR, and TCRdb kept only the in-frame ones, dropping some. The top ten hold roughly a tenth of the sample, which has tens of thousands of clones, 80% to 90% seen once. Sequencing was performed on peripheral blood, taken 28 days after the second AZD1222 dose. The receptors here all came from an adult who received the AZD1222 COVID-19 vaccine.

This chain uses TRBV5-6 with TRBJ1-1; D is ambiguous. This CDR3 comprises 14 residues. Germline V CDR1 and CDR2: SGHDT, YYEEEE. Trimming left V 4 bases short and J 0 bases short, with 10 bases between. In nucleotides, the CDR3 is TGTGCCAGCAGCGTAGGACTGATGAACACTGAAGCTTTCTTT. This gives the protein CASSVGLMNTEAFF.

This chain connects TRBV6-5 to TRBJ1-1; D ambiguous. This CDR3 has 14 residues. The ends were cut back, 0 bases at V and 7 bases at J, with 12 bases in the middle. Germline V gives CDR1 MNHEY, CDR2 SVGAGI. The CDR3 loop reads CASSYSAERLEAFF. The CDR3 DNA sequence: TGTGCCAGCAGTTACTCGGCGGAAAGACTTGAAGCTTTCTTT.

The genes are TRBV23-1 and TRBJ2-7; D uncertain. TRBV23-1 is filed as an ORF, its function uncertain. The CDR3 runs to 13 residues. V lost 4 bases, J lost 6 bases, and 13 bases lay in between. This chain's CDR3 is CASSRYPFCEQYV. The CDR3 bases are TGCGCCAGCAGTCGATACCCCTTCTGCGAGCAGTACGTC.

The genes are TRBV6-5 and TRBJ1-1; D is ambiguous. Germline loops: CDR1 MNHEY, CDR2 SVGAGI. Trimming removed 0 bases at V and 12 bases at J, with 14 bases between. This CDR3 spans 13 amino acids. CDR3 region: CASSYSTWQWPFF. CDR3 coding DNA: TGTGCCAGCAGTTACTCGACCTGGCAGTGGCCTTTCTTT.

The gene calls are TRBV5-4 and TRBJ2-1; 14 positions agree with TRBD2. CDR3 length equals 18 residues. Germline V gives CDR1 SGHNT, CDR2 YYREEE (reference sequence). V dropped 4 bases and J dropped 0; count of bases not matched to a gene: 6. The CDR3 spells CASSPGLAGGSSYNEQFF. The CDR3 bases are TGTGCCAGCAGCCCCGGACTAGCGGGAGGCAGCTCCTACAATGAGCAGTTCTTC.

The chain recombines TRBV6-5 with TRBJ1-2; D may be TRBD1 (5 bases). V was trimmed by 5 bases and J by 4 bases, leaving 14 bases between them. Germline CDR1 and CDR2: MNHEY and SVGAGI. This CDR3 has 14 residues. In DNA, the CDR3 is TGTGCCAGCAGTAAGACAGTTATTGGCTATGGCTACACCTTC. Translating it yields CASSKTVIGYGYTF.

The chain carries TRBV24-1 and TRBJ2-2; either TRBD1 or TRBD2 may supply D (6 bases each). CDR1 KGHDR and CDR2 SFDVKD come from the germline V gene. The CDR3 consists of 14 residues. V gave up 9 bases and J gave up 6 bases, with 16 bases separating them. Here the CDR3 DNA reads TGTGCCACCGAAGGGGGGACTCGGTCCGGGGAGCTGTTTTTT. As protein: CATEGGTRSGELFF.

The rearrangement joins TRBV6-5 to TRBJ2-3; 9 bases map to TRBD1. CDR1 is MNHEY and CDR2 is SVGAGI in the germline V gene. CDR3 length equals 14 residues. Germline trimming cut 5 bases from V and 4 bases from J; bases unmatched to any gene: 4. The CDR3 DNA reads as TGTGCCAGCAGTCGCGGGACAGGGCCAGATACGCAGTATTTT. Translation: CASSRGTGPDTQYF.

The CDR3, as DNA: TGTGCCTGGGACCGGGACAGGGGATCCTACGAGCAGTACTTC. Its translation: CAWDRDRGSYEQYF. This chain connects TRBV30 to TRBJ2-7, with 10 bases matching TRBD1. With V trimmed by 5 bases and J by 1 base, 5 bases remained unmatched. Per the germline V gene, CDR1 is GTSNPN and CDR2 is SVGIG (reference sequence). The length of the CDR3 is 14 residues.

The V and J genes are TRBV9 and TRBJ2-7, with 8 nucleotides matching TRBD1. In germline, CDR1 is SGDLS, CDR2 YYNGEE. The CDR3 loop spans 17 amino acids. V was pared by 0 bases and J by 3 bases, with 11 bases of the junction left unmatched. CDR3 DNA sequence: TGTGCCAGCAGCGTAGACACTGGCTACGGGACAGGCTACGAGCAGTACTTC. Translating it yields CASSVDTGYGTGYEQYF.

The chain uses TRBV6-1 and TRBJ2-6, with TRBD1 matching over 7 bases. V trimming: 4 bases; J trimming: 0 bases; junction bases outside the gene matches: 9. CDR3 length: 18 amino acids. In germline, CDR1 is MNHNS, CDR2 SASEGT. Here the CDR3 reads CASSVSGTAYSGANVLTF. The CDR3 DNA reads TGTGCCAGCAGTGTCTCCGGGACAGCATACTCTGGGGCCAACGTCCTGACTTTC.

J is TRBJ1-3 and V is TRBV19, with D possibly being TRBD1 (6 bases). The CDR3 runs to 13 residues. Trimming pared 9 bases from V and 3 bases from J, leaving 12 bases between. The germline gives CDR1 LNHDA, CDR2 SQIVND (reference sequence). The CDR3 protein is CASTQGIGNTIYF. The DNA of the CDR3 is TGTGCCAGCACACAGGGAATTGGAAACACCATATATTTT.

The J gene is TRBJ2-1, the V gene TRBV5-1, with D hard to call. This CDR3 contains 13 residues. Between the trimmed V and J ends, which lost 2 bases and 0 bases, there was a span of 3 bases. Germline CDR1 and CDR2: SGHRS and YFSETQ. The CDR3 DNA follows: TGCGCCAGCAGCTTCCCCTCCTACAATGAGCAGTTCTTC. Translation gives CASSFPSYNEQFF.

V gene TRBV11-2 combines with J gene TRBJ1-2; tentatively, D is TRBD1 (5 bases). This CDR3 has 15 residues. Germline CDR1 SGHAT, CDR2 FQNNGV. Between the trimmed V and J ends, which lost 1 base and 0 bases, there was a span of 9 bases. The CDR3 loop reads CASSLVGGANYGYTF. CDR3 DNA: TGTGCCAGCAGCTTAGTGGGAGGGGCTAACTATGGCTACACCTTC.

This sequence joins TRBV29-1 and TRBJ2-1; tentatively, D is TRBD1 or TRBD2 (5 bases each). Trimming took off 6 bases at V and 4 bases at J, with 13 bases between the two ends. The CDR3 is made up of 13 amino acids. From germline, CDR1 is SQVTM and CDR2 ANQGSEA. CDR3 amino acids: CSVRSGRYNEQFF. CDR3 sequence (DNA): TGCAGCGTCCGCTCAGGGAGATACAATGAGCAGTTCTTC.

The genes are TRBV9 and TRBJ2-2, with TRBD2 matching over 8 bases. Unmatched junction bases numbered 3, after V lost 1 base and J lost 1 base. The CDR3 contains 16 residues. The germline V gene encodes CDR1 SGDLS and CDR2 YYNGEE. The CDR3 sequence: CASSVHAGGNTGELFF. The CDR3 DNA is TGTGCCAGCAGCGTACACGCGGGGGGGAACACCGGGGAGCTGTTTTTT.

The chain has TRBV25-1 and TRBJ2-7; D uncertain. Trimming took off 5 bases at V and 5 bases at J, with 16 bases between the two ends. Per germline, CDR1 MGHDK and CDR2 SYGVNS. CDR3 size: 14 residues. In DNA form, the CDR3 reads TGTGCCAGCAGTCTCTACGACCCAAGCGACGAGCAGTACTTC. Protein sequence: CASSLYDPSDEQYF.

This clone appeared a single time. The V gene is TRBV4-1, the J gene TRBJ2-5; the D gene is possibly TRBD2 (7 bases). The V gene lost 0 bases and the J gene lost 5 bases, with 13 bases spanning the gap. The germline CDR1 and CDR2 sequences are MGHRA and YSYEKL. This CDR3 is built from 15 residues. The CDR3 region has the DNA TGCGCCAGCAGCCAAGAAGGGGGGGACGGGGAGACCCAGTACTTC. Amino acid sequence: CASSQEGGDGETQYF.

This sequence joins TRBV4-1 and TRBJ2-3; D might be TRBD1 (6 bases). This CDR3 spans 17 amino acids. Looked up from germline, CDR1 is MGHRA and CDR2 is YSYEKL. The germline V and J ends were trimmed by 3 bases and 2 bases, with 18 bases remaining between them. CDR3: CASSHPDRMIITDTQYF. Here the CDR3 DNA reads TGCGCCAGCAGCCACCCAGACAGGATGATTATCACAGATACGCAGTATTTT.

This chain joins TRBV28 and TRBJ2-3, with a tentative D call TRBD2 (6 bases). V lost 7 bases and J lost 5, with 16 bases in between. CDR1 is MDHEN, CDR2 SYDVKM, per germline. The CDR3 has 14 amino acids. The CDR3 DNA is TGTGCCAGCACATGGGACTCCCTCCGAGATACGCAGTATTTT. This gives the protein CASTWDSLRDTQYF.

The chain recombines TRBV9 with TRBJ1-1; D perhaps matches TRBD1 (5 bases). With 2 bases removed from V and 3 bases from J, the gap between germline ends came to 11 bases. CDR3 length: 14 amino acids. Germline V gives CDR1 SGDLS, CDR2 YYNGEE. As DNA, the CDR3 is TGTGCCAGCAGCGTCCGGGGGGGAGACACTGAAGCTTTCTTT. Protein sequence: CASSVRGGDTEAFF.

V gene TRBV9 combines with J gene TRBJ1-4; 8 bases line up with TRBD1. The CDR3 is 18 amino acids. V trimming: 4 bases; J trimming: 3 bases; junction bases outside the gene matches: 14. Germline values: CDR1 SGDLS, CDR2 YYNGEE. The chain's CDR3 is CASSLESWQGASNEKLFF. CDR3 DNA: TGTGCCAGCAGCCTGGAAAGTTGGCAGGGGGCGTCTAATGAAAAACTGTTTTTT. The full variable domain, completed using reference TRBV9 and TRBJ1-4, is DSGVTQTPKHLITATGQRVTLRCSPRSGDLSVYWYQQSLDQGLQFLIQYYNGEERAKGNILERFSAQQFPDLHSELNLSSLELGDSALYFCASSLESWQGASNEKLFFGSGTQLSVL.

This sequence joins TRBV30 and TRBJ1-5, with unresolved D. The germline V gene encodes CDR1 GTSNPN and CDR2 SVGIG (reference sequence). The V and J ends lost 0 bases and 0 bases respectively, with 15 bases between them. The CDR3 spans 17 residues. CDR3 coding DNA: TGTGCCTGGAGTGTCGGCACCGAGCGTTATAGCAATCAGCCCCAGCATTTT. This encodes CAWSVGTERYSNQPQHF.

The gene calls are TRBV3-1 (or the pseudogene TRBV3-2) and TRBJ2-1; 10 nucleotides align to TRBD2. The CDR3 loop spans 16 amino acids. The V gene's germline CDR1 is LGHDT and CDR2 YNNKEL (reference sequence). Trimming cost V 4 bases and J 7 bases; bases outside gene matches: 10. The CDR3 region is CASSPQGGSGRNEQFF. The CDR3 region has the DNA TGTGCCAGCAGCCCGCAAGGGGGTAGCGGGAGGAATGAGCAGTTCTTC.

The V gene is TRBV24-1, the J gene TRBJ2-1; 7 bases line up with TRBD2. The CDR3 is made up of 16 amino acids. J gave up 0 bases and V 12 bases, and 13 bases lay outside the gene matches. The germline V gene encodes CDR1 KGHDR and CDR2 SFDVKD. CDR3: CASQEGGGSSYNEQFF. CDR3 nucleotides: TGTGCCTCTCAGGAAGGCGGCGGGAGCTCCTACAATGAGCAGTTCTTC.

This clone showed up just a few times. The chain couples TRBV7-9 to TRBJ1-2; 7 bases fit TRBD1. CDR1 is SEHNR, CDR2 FQNEAQ, per germline (reference sequence). V was pared by 0 bases and J by 4 bases, with 5 bases of the junction left unmatched. The CDR3 loop spans 15 amino acids. CDR3 in amino acids: CASSLAAGGSYGYTF. As DNA, the CDR3 is TGTGCCAGCAGCTTAGCTGCAGGGGGAAGCTATGGCTACACCTTC.

The rearrangement uses TRBV14 and TRBJ2-7; D is perhaps TRBD1 or TRBD2 (5 bases each). The CDR3 runs 13 residues. Germline CDR1 SGHDN, CDR2 FVKESK. Trimming removed 7 bases from V and 7 bases from J, with 17 bases in between. The DNA of the CDR3 is TGTGCCAGCACCACGGGGCCTCTAAGGGAGCAGTACTTC. Translating it yields CASTTGPLREQYF.

This chain uses TRBV2 with TRBJ1-2; D is possibly TRBD1 (6 bases). The CDR3 runs to 11 residues. The ends were cut back, 5 bases at V and 13 bases at J, with 14 bases in the middle. Germline loops: CDR1 SNHLY, CDR2 FYNNEI. The CDR3 reads CASSPQGYCTF. CDR3 nucleotides: TGTGCCAGCAGTCCACAGGGCTACTGCACCTTC.

The V and J genes are TRBV6-4 and TRBJ1-5; D is unresolved. Trimming stripped 5 bases from V and 7 bases from J, with 12 bases between. Germline lookup yields CDR1 MRHNA and CDR2 SNTAGT. CDR3 length: 13 residues. The CDR3 spells CASSRGLDQPQHF. The DNA for the CDR3 is TGTGCCAGCAGTCGGGGATTGGACCAGCCCCAGCATTTT.

The CDR3 coding sequence is TGTGCCAGCAGCCAAACTGAGCTGGGCCCGGGCAATGAGCAGTTCTTC. It encodes CASSQTELGPGNEQFF. V gene TRBV4-2 combines with J gene TRBJ2-1; D is uncertain. This CDR3 is 16 amino acids long. CDR1 is LGHNA and CDR2 is YNFKEQ in the germline V gene. V was pared by 2 bases and J by 6 bases, with 17 bases between.